Here is one T cell receptor beta chain with its context. Its antigen is as yet unknown. The data derive from a study of cytomegalovirus exposure and HLA in healthy donors. Sequencing used immunoSEQ multiplex PCR; TCRdb keeps in-frame clones, though not all of them. The sample carries under 200,000 clones, roughly three quarters recorded once. The V gene's germline CDR1 is SQVTM and CDR2 ANQGSEA. This CDR3 region has 16 residues. V was clipped by 0 bases and J by 0 bases, with 13 bases between them. Regarding the study as a whole: According to a later analysis, TCR clusters from the first cohort tended to co-occur in the roughly 110 validation repertoires. There were approximately 150 TCR beta chains listed as cytomegalovirus-associated.

The chain recombines TRBV29-1 with TRBJ2-3; TRBD2 might be the D (5 bases). Specimen: PBMCs. The clonotype originates from a woman in her twenties or thirties in good health and CMV-seronegative. DNA of the CDR3: TGCAGCGTTGAAGATTTGGCGGGTTCAAGCACAGATACGCAGTATTTT. This codes for CSVEDLAGSSTDTQYF.